Listed here are 14 T cell receptor beta chains from one sample, sequenced in a study of blood T cell repertoires in COVID-19. Sequencing was performed with immunoSEQ multiplex PCR; in TCRdb, only in-frame clones are kept and a portion is missing. There are about 240,000 clones in the sample; roughly 89% occur only once, and 2.5% to 3% lies in the top ten. Sample: PBMCs or T cells enriched from blood (not recorded which). These receptors all come from a woman under 40 with acute COVID-19.

The chain combines TRBV7-9 with TRBJ2-2; 10 bases map to TRBD1. Germline V gives CDR1 SEHNR, CDR2 FQNEAQ (reference sequence). This CDR3 region has 15 residues. The V segment lost 7 bases and the J segment 3 bases; nucleotides outside the gene matches: 5. This CDR3 is CASTRQGAYTGELFF. Here the CDR3 DNA reads TGTGCCAGCACACGACAGGGGGCTTACACCGGGGAGCTGTTTTTT.

The J gene is TRBJ1-1, the V gene TRBV2, with D possibly being TRBD1 (6 bases). Germline V gene data show CDR1 as SNHLY and CDR2 as FYNNEI. The germline V and J ends were trimmed by 8 bases and 0 bases, with 10 bases remaining between them. This CDR3 region has 13 residues. The DNA for the CDR3 is TGTGCCAGCCGGGGACACCTGAACACTGAAGCTTTCTTT. It translates to CASRGHLNTEAFF.

The rearrangement joins TRBV27 to TRBJ2-5; 7 bases map to TRBD2. CDR1 is MNHEY and CDR2 is SMNVEV in the germline V gene (reference sequence). The CDR3 is made up of 14 amino acids. V trimming: 2 bases; J trimming: 3 bases; junction bases outside the gene matches: 3. CDR3 sequence (DNA): TGTGCCAGCAGTTTAAGCGGGGCCGAAGAGACCCAGTACTTC. It specifies CASSLSGAEETQYF.

The chain joins TRBV5-5 to TRBJ1-2; D is possibly TRBD1 (5 bases). The V end was cut by 0 bases, the J end by 1 base, with 10 bases between. CDR3 length: 15 amino acids. Per germline, CDR1 SGHKS and CDR2 YYEKEE (reference sequence). CDR3 nucleotide sequence: TGTGCCAGCAGCTTGGGACAGCAAGTTAACTATGGCTACACCTTC. This translates into CASSLGQQVNYGYTF.

The V call is TRBV7-9, the J call TRBJ2-5, with D unresolved. Per the germline V gene, CDR1 is SEHNR and CDR2 is FQNEAQ (reference sequence). Trimming stripped 2 bases from V and 2 bases from J, with 6 bases between. The CDR3 is made up of 13 amino acids. CDR3 protein: CASSLRGQETQYF. The CDR3 DNA sequence: TGTGCCAGCAGCTTAAGAGGACAAGAGACCCAGTACTTC.

The genes are TRBV9 and TRBJ2-3; 8 positions match TRBD2. There are 16 residues in the CDR3. The ends lost 2 bases at V and 3 bases at J; junction bases unmatched: 8. The germline CDR1 and CDR2 sequences are SGDLS and YYNGEE. This CDR3 reads CASSVGVTGGTDTQYF. DNA for the CDR3: TGTGCCAGCAGCGTTGGGGTGACGGGGGGGACAGATACGCAGTATTTT.

This chain links TRBV7-6 with TRBJ2-7; TRBD2 matches 8 bases. Per the germline V gene, CDR1 is SGHVS and CDR2 is FNYEAQ. The CDR3 is made up of 15 amino acids. Trimming took 2 bases from V and 11 from J; bases not matched to a gene: 14. As DNA, the CDR3 is TGTGCCAGCAGCTTATCGGGGGGGCCCTCCTTCGGTAAGTACTTC. Protein: CASSLSGGPSFGKYF. The variable domain in full, completed from reference TRBV7-6 and TRBJ2-7, reads GAGVSQSPRYKVTKRGQDVALRCDPISGHVSLYWYRQALGQGPEFLTYFNYEAQQDKSGLPNDRFSAERPEGSISTLTIQRTEQRDSAMYRCASSLSGGPSFGKYFGPGTRLTVT.

The chain is built from TRBV25-1 and TRBJ1-6; TRBD1 agrees at 8 bases. This CDR3 has 14 amino acids. The germline V gene encodes CDR1 MGHDK and CDR2 SYGVNS. V lost 1 base, J lost 11 bases, and 4 bases stayed unmatched. The CDR3: CASSEWDRSAPLHF. In DNA form, the CDR3 reads TGTGCCAGCAGTGAATGGGACAGGTCCGCACCCCTCCACTTT.

The V gene is TRBV3-1 (or the pseudogene TRBV3-2), the J gene TRBJ1-1; 8 nucleotides line up with TRBD1. This CDR3 region has 14 residues. With V trimmed by 3 bases and J by 8 bases, 8 bases remained unmatched. CDR1 LGHDT and CDR2 YNNKEL come from the germline V gene (reference sequence). The CDR3 DNA follows: TGTGCCAGCAGCCAGGGGATTACAGGGGGGGAAGCTTTCTTT. It is translated as CASSQGITGGEAFF.

CDR3 sequence reads: CASTYMDRANTEAFF. The CDR3 DNA follows: TGTGCCAGCACCTACATGGACAGGGCGAACACTGAAGCTTTCTTT. The chain combines TRBV5-4 with TRBJ1-1, with 8 bases lining up with TRBD1. V dropped 6 bases and J dropped 1; count of bases not matched to a gene: 8. CDR1 is SGHNT and CDR2 is YYREEE in the germline V gene (reference sequence). CDR3 size: 15 residues.

CDR3 DNA sequence: TGCGCCAGCAGCTTTGGACAGGGGGAAAGCCATGGCTACACCTTC. Protein product: CASSFGQGESHGYTF. The V call is TRBV5-1, the J call TRBJ1-2, with 10 bases that match TRBD1. The J segment lost 6 bases and the V segment lost 2 bases, leaving 7 bases of the junction unmatched. This CDR3 is built from 15 residues. Germline values: CDR1 SGHRS, CDR2 YFSETQ. The full variable domain, its missing parts supplied by reference TRBV5-1 and TRBJ1-2, is KAGVTQTPRYLIKTRGQQVTLSCSPISGHRSVSWYQQTPGQGLQFLFEYFSETQRNKGNFPGRFSGRQFSNSRSEMNVSTLELGDSALYLCASSFGQGESHGYTFGSGTRLTVV.

The chain combines TRBV6-6 with TRBJ1-6, with a weak D call TRBD1 (5 bases). Trimming cost V 6 bases and J 7 bases, with 10 bases left between them. CDR3 length: 13 amino acids. Germline V gene sequence: CDR1 MNHNY, CDR2 SVGAGI (reference sequence). The CDR3 here is CASRKTGNSPLHF. The CDR3 coding sequence is TGTGCCAGCAGGAAAACAGGAAATTCACCCCTCCACTTT.

This chain connects TRBV5-6 to TRBJ1-2, with 7 positions matching TRBD1. The CDR3 has 17 amino acids. From germline, CDR1 is SGHDT and CDR2 YYEEEE. V lost 3 bases to trimming and J lost 0 bases; unmatched junction nucleotides: 11. The CDR3 spells CASSWRDSHLSNYGYTF. The CDR3 nucleotides are TGTGCCAGCAGCTGGCGGGACAGCCACCTTTCTAACTATGGCTACACCTTC.

The chain combines TRBV7-8 with TRBJ1-2; D uncertain. Germline CDR1 reads SGHVS; CDR2 reads FQNEAQ. This CDR3 has 15 residues. V was clipped by 4 bases and J by 4 bases, with 16 bases between them. The CDR3 is CASSSTAAPIYGYTF. DNA for the CDR3: TGTGCCAGCAGCTCGACGGCGGCCCCGATCTATGGCTACACCTTC. The variable domain in full, completed from reference TRBV7-8 and TRBJ1-2, reads GAGVSQSPRYKVAKRGQDVALRCDPISGHVSLFWYQQALGQGPEFLTYFQNEAQLDKSGLPSDRFFAERPEGSVSTLKIQRTQQEDSAVYLCASSSTAAPIYGYTFGSGTRLTVV.